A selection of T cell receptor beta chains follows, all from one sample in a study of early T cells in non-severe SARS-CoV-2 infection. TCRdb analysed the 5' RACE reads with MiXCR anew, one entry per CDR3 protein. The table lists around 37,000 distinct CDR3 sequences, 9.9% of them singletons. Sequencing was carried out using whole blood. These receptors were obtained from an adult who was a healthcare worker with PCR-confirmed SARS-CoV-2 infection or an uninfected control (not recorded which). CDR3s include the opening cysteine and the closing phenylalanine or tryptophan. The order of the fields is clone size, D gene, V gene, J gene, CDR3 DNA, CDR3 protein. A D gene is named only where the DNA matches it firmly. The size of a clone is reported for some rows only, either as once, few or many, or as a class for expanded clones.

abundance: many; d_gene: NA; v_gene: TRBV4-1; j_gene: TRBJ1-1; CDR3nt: TGCGCCAGCAGCCAACTACAGGGATGGGGTGAAGCTTTCTTT; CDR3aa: CASSQLQGWGEAFF
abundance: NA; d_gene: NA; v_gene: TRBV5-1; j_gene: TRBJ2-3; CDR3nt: TGCGCCAGCAGCTTCCCCGCCAGAGATACGCAGTATTTT; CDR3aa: CASSFPARDTQYF
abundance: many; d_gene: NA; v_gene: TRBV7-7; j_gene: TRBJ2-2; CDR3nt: TGTGCCAGCAGCCAAAGACTCGCGTACACCGGGGAGCTGTTTTTT; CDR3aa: CASSQRLAYTGELFF
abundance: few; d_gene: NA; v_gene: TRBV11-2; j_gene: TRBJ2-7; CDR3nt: TGTGCCAGCAGTCACTTACACCGAACGGGGGAGCAGTACTTC; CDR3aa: CASSHLHRTGEQYF
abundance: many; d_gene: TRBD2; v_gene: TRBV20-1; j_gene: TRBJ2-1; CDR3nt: TGCAGTGCGCTCATTAGCGGGGGGGGTGAGCAGTTCTTC; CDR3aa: CSALISGGGEQFF
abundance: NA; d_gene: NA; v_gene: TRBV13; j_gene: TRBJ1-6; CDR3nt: TGTGCCAGCAGCTTACCAGGAGTTAGTAATTCACCCCTCCACTTT; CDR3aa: CASSLPGVSNSPLHF
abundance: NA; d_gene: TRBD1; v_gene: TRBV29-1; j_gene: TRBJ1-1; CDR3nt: TGCAGCGTTTGGGGACAGTATGTGACTGAAGCTTTCTTT; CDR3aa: CSVWGQYVTEAFF
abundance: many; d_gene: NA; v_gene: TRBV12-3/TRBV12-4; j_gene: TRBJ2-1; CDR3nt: TGTGCCAGCATGGGGGGATACAATGAGCAGTTCTTC; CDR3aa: CASMGGYNEQFF
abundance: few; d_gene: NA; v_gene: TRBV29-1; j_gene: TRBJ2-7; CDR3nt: TGCAGCGTTGCCGGGGCCGAGCAGTACTTC; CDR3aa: CSVAGAEQYF
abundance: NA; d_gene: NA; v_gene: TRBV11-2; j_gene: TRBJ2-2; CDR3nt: TGTGCCAGCAGCTTAGTAAGCGGGCCCGGGGAGCTGTTTTTT; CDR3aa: CASSLVSGPGELFF
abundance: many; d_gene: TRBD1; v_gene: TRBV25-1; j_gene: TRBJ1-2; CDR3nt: TGTGCCAGCAGCCCAACTCGGGACAGGCATGGCTACACCTTC; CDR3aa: CASSPTRDRHGYTF
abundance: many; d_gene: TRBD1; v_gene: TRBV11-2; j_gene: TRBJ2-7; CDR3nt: TGTGCCAGCAGCTTGGGGACAGGGGGCGAGCAGTACTTC; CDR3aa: CASSLGTGGEQYF
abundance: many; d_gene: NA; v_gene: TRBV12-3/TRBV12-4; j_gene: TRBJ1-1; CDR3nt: TGTGCCAGCAGTTTCGGTCACACTGAAGCTTTCTTT; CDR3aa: CASSFGHTEAFF
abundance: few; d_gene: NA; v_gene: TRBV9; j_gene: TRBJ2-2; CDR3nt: TGTGCCAGCAGCGGCAGGGTTTCCGGGGAGCTGTTTTTT; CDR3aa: CASSGRVSGELFF
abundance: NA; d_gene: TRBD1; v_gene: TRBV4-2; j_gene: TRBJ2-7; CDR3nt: TGTGCCAGCAGCCAAGCTGACAGGGGTGGCTACGAGCAGTACTTC; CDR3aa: CASSQADRGGYEQYF
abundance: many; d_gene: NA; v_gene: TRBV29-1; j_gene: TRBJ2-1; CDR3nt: TGCAGCGTTGCAGGTGCCGAGGTCCTAAAGGCCTACAATGAGCAGTTCTTC; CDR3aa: CSVAGAEVLKAYNEQFF
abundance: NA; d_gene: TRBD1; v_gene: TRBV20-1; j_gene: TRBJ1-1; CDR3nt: TGCAGTGCGGAGCTGACAGGGAGGAACACTGAAGCTTTCTTT; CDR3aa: CSAELTGRNTEAFF
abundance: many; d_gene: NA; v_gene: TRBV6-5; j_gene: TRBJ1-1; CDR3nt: TGTGCCAGCAGCTCGGCGGGGACTAACACTGAAGCTTTCTTT; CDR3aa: CASSSAGTNTEAFF
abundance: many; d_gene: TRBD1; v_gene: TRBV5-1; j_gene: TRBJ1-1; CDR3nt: TGCGCCAGCAGCTTACGGGACAGGGTTTTGACTGAAGCTTTCTTT; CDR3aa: CASSLRDRVLTEAFF
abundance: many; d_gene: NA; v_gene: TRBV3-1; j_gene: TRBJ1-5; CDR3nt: TGTGCCAGCAGCCAAGATTTTCGGGGCGCAGGGCAGCCCCAGCATTTT; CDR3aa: CASSQDFRGAGQPQHF
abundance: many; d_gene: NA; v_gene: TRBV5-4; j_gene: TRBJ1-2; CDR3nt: TGTGCCAGCAGCTCCCGGGACTACCACATCTATGGCTACACCTTC; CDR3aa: CASSSRDYHIYGYTF
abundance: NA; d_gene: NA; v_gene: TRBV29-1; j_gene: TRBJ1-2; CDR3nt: TGCAGCGTTGAACGGTCAGGGGATCCCTATGGCTACACCTTC; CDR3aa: CSVERSGDPYGYTF
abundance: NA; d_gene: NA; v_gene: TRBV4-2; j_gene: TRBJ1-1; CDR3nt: TGTGCCAGCAGCCAAGATCAGGTGAACACTGAAGCTTTCTTT; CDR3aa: CASSQDQVNTEAFF
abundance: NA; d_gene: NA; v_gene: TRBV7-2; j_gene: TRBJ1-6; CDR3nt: TGTGCCGGCAGTCTGCTGGGGTCCTATAATTCACCCCTCCACTTT; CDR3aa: CAGSLLGSYNSPLHF
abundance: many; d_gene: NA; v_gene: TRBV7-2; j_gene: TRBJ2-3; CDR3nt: TGTGCCAGCAGCTTACACGTCCCTAGCCGCACAGATACGCAGTATTTT; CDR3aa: CASSLHVPSRTDTQYF
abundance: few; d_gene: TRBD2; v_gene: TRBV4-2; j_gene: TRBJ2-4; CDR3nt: TGTGCCAGCAGCCAAGTAGTAGCGGGGGACCTAGCCAAAAACATTCAGTACTTC; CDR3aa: CASSQVVAGDLAKNIQYF
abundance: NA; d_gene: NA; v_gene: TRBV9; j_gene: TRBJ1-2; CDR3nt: TGTGCCAGCAGCCCCCAACCGGAGTTTGGTGGCTACACCTTC; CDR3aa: CASSPQPEFGGYTF
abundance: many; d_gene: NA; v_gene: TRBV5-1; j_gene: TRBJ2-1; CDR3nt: TGCGCCAGCACCTTAGATCACTCCTACAATGAGCAGTTCTTC; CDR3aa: CASTLDHSYNEQFF
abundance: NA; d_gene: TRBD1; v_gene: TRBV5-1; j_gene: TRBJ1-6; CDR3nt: TGCGCCAGCAGCAGGGACAGACCTGGGGTTTCACCCCTCCACTTT; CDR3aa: CASSRDRPGVSPLHF
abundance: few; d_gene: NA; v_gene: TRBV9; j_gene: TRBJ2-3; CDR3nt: TGTGCCAGCAGCGGATTATCTGGGGGCAGGGGAGGGAGCACAGATACGCAGTATTTT; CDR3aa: CASSGLSGGRGGSTDTQYF
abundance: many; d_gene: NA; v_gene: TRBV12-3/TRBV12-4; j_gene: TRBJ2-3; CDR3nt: TGTGCCAGCAGTCCCCGAGGGGGGGACACAGATACGCAGTATTTT; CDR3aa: CASSPRGGDTDTQYF
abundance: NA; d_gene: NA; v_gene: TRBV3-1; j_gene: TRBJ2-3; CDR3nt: TGTGCCAGCAGCCACCGTCTACGGGATACGCGGTATTTT; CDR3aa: CASSHRLRDTRYF
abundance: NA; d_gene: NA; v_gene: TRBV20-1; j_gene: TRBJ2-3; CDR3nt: TGCAGTGCTAGAGATCTCACAAGACCCCTCACAGATACGCAGTATTTT; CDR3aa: CSARDLTRPLTDTQYF
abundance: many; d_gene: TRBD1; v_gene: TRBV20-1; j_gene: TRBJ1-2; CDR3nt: TGCAGTGCGGGCAAGGGACAGCGGGGAGATGGCTACACCTTC; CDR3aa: CSAGKGQRGDGYTF
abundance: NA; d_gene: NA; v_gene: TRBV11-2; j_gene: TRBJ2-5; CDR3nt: TGTGCCAGCAGCTTACACACGATGAGAGAGACCCAGTACTTC; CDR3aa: CASSLHTMRETQYF
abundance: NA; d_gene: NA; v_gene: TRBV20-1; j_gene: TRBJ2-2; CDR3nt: TGCAGTGCTAGACCTGAAGAAGGGGCCGGGGAGCTGTTTTTT; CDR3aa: CSARPEEGAGELFF
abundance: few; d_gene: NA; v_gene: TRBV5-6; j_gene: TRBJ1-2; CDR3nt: TGTGCCAGCACCCCCGTGGCACTTAACTATGGCTACACCTTC; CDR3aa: CASTPVALNYGYTF
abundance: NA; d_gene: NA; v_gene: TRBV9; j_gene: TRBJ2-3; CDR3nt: TGTGCCAGCAGCGCCAATCTAGATACGCAGTATTTT; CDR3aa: CASSANLDTQYF
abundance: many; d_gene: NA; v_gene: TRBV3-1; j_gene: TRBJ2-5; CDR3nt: TGTGCCAGCAGCCTCCGAACACCGAACCAAGAGACCCAGTACTTC; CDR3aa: CASSLRTPNQETQYF
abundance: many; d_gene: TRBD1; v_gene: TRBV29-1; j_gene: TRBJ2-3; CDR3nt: TGCAGCGTCGGGATGGGACAGGGTAGCACAGATACGCAGTATTTT; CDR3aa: CSVGMGQGSTDTQYF
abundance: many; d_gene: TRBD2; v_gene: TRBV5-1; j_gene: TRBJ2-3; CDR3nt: TGCGCCAGCAGCGCTCGTGACGGGGGGAAGAGCACAGATACGCAGTATTTT; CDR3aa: CASSARDGGKSTDTQYF
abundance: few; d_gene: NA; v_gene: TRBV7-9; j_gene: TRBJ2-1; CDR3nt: TGTGCCAGCAGCAACCTAAAGGGGCAGATCTACAATGAGCAGTTCTTC; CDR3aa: CASSNLKGQIYNEQFF
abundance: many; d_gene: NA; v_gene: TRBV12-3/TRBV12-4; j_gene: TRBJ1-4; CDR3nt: TGTGCCAGCAGACAATCGGGGGTTGTGGATGAAAAACTGTTTTTT; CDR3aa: CASRQSGVVDEKLFF
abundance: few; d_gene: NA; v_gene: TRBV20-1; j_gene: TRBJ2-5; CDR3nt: TGCAGTGCTAGCCTGTACGACCAAGAGACCCAGTACTTC; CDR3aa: CSASLYDQETQYF
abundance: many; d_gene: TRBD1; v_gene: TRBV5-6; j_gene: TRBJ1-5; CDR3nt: TGTGCCAGCAGCTTGTCCCGGGACAGGGTTCAGCCCCAGCATTTT; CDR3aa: CASSLSRDRVQPQHF
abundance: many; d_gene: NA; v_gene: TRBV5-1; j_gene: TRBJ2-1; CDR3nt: TGCGCCAGCAGCTTGGTCCAGGCCTTAGGCAATGAGCAGTTCTTC; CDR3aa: CASSLVQALGNEQFF
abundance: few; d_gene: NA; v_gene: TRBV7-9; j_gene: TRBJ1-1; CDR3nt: TGTGCCAGCAGCTTAGGCGGCCTACTCACTGAAGCTTTCTTT; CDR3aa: CASSLGGLLTEAFF
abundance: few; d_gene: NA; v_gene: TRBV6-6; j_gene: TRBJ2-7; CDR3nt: TGTGCCAGCAGTCCAGGGGCGGGGAGCGCCTACGAGCAGTACTTC; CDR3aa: CASSPGAGSAYEQYF